This T cell receptor beta chain was sequenced for a study of response to subunit inactivated influenza vaccine. Study-wide results and caveats: Authors suggested that a seasonal influenza vaccination recruits few new T cells each time.

V was shortened by 4 bases and J by 2 bases, with 14 bases between the two germline ends. Germline V gene lookup returns CDR1 MNHEY and CDR2 SMNVEV (reference sequence). The CDR3 contains 15 residues. TCRdb redid the calling of the RT-PCR reads with MiXCR, one entry per CDR3 protein. The top ten clones hold 10% of a sample with 860,000 or so distinct CDR3 sequences, around 20% of them seen once. This clonotype showed up just a few times. Its antigen remains unknown. Material: PBMCs from blood, obtained approximately 5 days after vaccination. V and J are TRBV27 and TRBJ2-5, with D unresolved. The source is a man in his fifties or sixties who received an inactivated influenza vaccine. Written as DNA, the CDR3 is TGTGCCAGCAGTTCTGGTCTCCTCCTTCAAGAGACCCAGTACTTC. This encodes CASSSGLLLQETQYF.